This TCR beta chain originates from a study of identical twins (TCRdb year 2016). Looking at the study overall: To test whether fetal clonotypes persist, this study deep-sequenced TCR alpha and beta repertoires from monozygotic twins, from unrelated adults of various ages, and from cord blood. To rule out contamination, the twin experiments were replicated at different times with different library preparation protocols.

Every donor was a healthy Caucasian. Three pairs of female monozygotic twins, all aged roughly 18 to 29 years, made up the twin cohort. Miltenyi CD45RO+ enrichment and human naive T-cell isolation kits were used to isolate memory (CD45RO+) and naive T cells from PBMC. This clonotype has only a few counts. The clone's antigen remains unknown. No much larger clonotype is one base removed from it; base qualities were not supplied. The germline ends are 15 bases apart after V is trimmed by 7 bases and J by 4 bases. From the germline V gene, CDR1 is SNHLY and CDR2 is FYNNEI. The CDR3 covers 14 residues, taking in both the cysteine and the phenylalanine. Of the read, only the CDR3 DNA is kept; its 42 bases are in frame from base 1. The library relied on 5' RACE. These reads were obtained on an Illumina HiSeq 2000. A universal primer binding site was introduced by template switching, and a unique molecular identifier was present in the final cDNA, enabling accurate counting of TCR cDNA molecules. Specific primers in the conserved constant-segment region were used to synthesize first-strand cDNA for the TCR alpha and beta chains. To control for contamination, each cDNA library was double barcoded with a SMART-Mk sample barcode plus Illumina barcodes. TruSeq adapter sequences and Illumina sample barcodes were added in two successive PCR steps. The TCR alpha and beta cDNA libraries were sequenced on the Illumina HiSeq platform using custom primers. As for the original processing: Raw reads were processed with MiGEC to extract unique molecular identifiers, and MiXCR was used to determine CDR3 positions. Recombination models were inferred per individual with the repgenHMM and IGoR tools using an EM algorithm. The analysis of shared clonotypes was done with the tcR package in R, with sharing normalized by the product of cloneset sizes. To study raw recombination free of thymic and clonal selection effects, out-of-frame nonproductive sequences were analyzed. TCRdb handled the public reads itself, with Q25 trimming in fastp and clone calling in MiXCR, and kept productive beta chains. CDR3 protein duplicates are merged, each entry listing the most common genes and DNA. The V and J calls shown here were made by TCRdb, not taken from the authors' results. In all, the sample holds approximately 220,000 distinct CDR3 sequences, and roughly 7.5% of those were seen once. The ten largest clones capture roughly 2% of the sample.

Overall study results and their limits: Zero-insertion analyses could be partly confounded by invariant T cells such as MAIT and iNKT, although diverse VJ usage argued against such confounding for most clonotypes. In monozygotic twins, recombination models systematically underestimated out-of-frame TCR alpha sharing, but the models matched the sharing seen between unrelated individuals. Compared with coincidental sharing between unrelated individuals, an excess of low generation-probability sequences was observed among out-of-frame TCR alpha sequences shared between twins. Because the same donors could not be followed over many years, the conclusions depended on cross-sectional statistical analysis. Abundant cord blood beta clonotypes carried fewer insertions; young adult naive repertoires showed a weaker similar trend, while memory repertoires showed none. A weaker excess of twin sharing was found in beta out-of-frame sequences because the signal-to-noise ratio was lowered by fewer shared sequences.

This sample was shared with a second study, whose subject was yellow fever vaccine responses in identical twins. The second source states: The authors reported that the T cell response to vaccination in identical twins appeared partly convergent and partly personalized. In identical twins, the study followed T cell clones that responded to the vaccine with precision.

The sequence came from a woman between 18 and 29 years old in good health. Rearrangement joined TRBV2 to TRBJ2-3, with the D segment possibly TRBD1 or TRBD2, each aligning over 5 bases. The sequencing sample was made of memory (CD45RO+) T cells sorted from blood. The meaning of the sample's cell subset or site label: CD45RO+ enriched T cells. In nucleotide form, the sequence is TGTGCCAGCAACCGGGGCTGGGTTTCAGATACGCAGTATTTT. It translates to CASNRGWVSDTQYF.